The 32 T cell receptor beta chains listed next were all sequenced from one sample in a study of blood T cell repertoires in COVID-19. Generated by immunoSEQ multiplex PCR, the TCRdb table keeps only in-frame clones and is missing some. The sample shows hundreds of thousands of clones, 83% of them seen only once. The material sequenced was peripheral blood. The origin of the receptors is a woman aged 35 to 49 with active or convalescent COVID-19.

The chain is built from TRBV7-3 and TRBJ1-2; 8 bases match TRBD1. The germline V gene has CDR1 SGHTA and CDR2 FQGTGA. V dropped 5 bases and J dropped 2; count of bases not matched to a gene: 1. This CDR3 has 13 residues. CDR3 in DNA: TGTGCCAGCAGCCAGGGGGCGAACTATGGCTACACCTTC. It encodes CASSQGANYGYTF.

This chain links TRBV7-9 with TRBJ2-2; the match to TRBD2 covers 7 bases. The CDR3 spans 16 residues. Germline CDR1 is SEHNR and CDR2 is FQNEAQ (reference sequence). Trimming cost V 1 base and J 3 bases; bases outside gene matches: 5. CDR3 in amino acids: CASSLVGLGDTGELFF. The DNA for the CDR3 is TGTGCCAGCAGCTTAGTTGGACTAGGGGACACCGGGGAGCTGTTTTTT.

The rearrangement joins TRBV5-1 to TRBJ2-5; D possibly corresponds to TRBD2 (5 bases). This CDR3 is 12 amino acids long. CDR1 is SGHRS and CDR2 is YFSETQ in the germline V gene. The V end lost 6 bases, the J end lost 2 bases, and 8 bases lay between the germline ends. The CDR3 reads CASTGIQETQYF. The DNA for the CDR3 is TGCGCCAGCACGGGGATACAAGAGACCCAGTACTTC.

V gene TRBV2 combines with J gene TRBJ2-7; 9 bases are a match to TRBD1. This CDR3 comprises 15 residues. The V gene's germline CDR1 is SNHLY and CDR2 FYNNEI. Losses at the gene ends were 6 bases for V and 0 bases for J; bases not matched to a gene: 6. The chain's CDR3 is CASSHRDRASYEQYF. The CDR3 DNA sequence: TGTGCCAGCAGCCACCGGGACAGGGCCTCCTACGAGCAGTACTTC.

Written as DNA, the CDR3 is TGTGCCAGCAGCCATCAACAGGGGGCGCCGTACGAGCAGTACTTC. It codes for CASSHQQGAPYEQYF. This sequence joins TRBV3-1 (or the pseudogene TRBV3-2) and TRBJ2-7; 9 bases match TRBD1. The CDR3 loop spans 15 amino acids. Germline V lookup: CDR1 LGHDT, CDR2 YNNKEL (reference sequence). Losses at the gene ends were 3 bases for V and 4 bases for J; bases not matched to a gene: 7.

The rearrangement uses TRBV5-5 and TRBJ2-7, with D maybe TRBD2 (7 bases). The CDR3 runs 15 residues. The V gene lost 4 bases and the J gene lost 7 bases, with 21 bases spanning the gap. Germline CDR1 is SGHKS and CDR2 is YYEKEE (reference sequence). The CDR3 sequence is CASSPDSLRGAEQYF. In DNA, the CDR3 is TGTGCCAGCAGCCCAGACAGCCTTCGGGGGGCAGAGCAGTACTTC.

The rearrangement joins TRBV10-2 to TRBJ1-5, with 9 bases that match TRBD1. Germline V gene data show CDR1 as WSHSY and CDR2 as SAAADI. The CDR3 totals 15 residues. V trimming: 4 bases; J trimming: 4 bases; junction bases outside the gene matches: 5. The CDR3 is CASSVWDRENQPQHF. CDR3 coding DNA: TGCGCCAGCAGTGTGTGGGACAGGGAGAATCAGCCCCAGCATTTT.

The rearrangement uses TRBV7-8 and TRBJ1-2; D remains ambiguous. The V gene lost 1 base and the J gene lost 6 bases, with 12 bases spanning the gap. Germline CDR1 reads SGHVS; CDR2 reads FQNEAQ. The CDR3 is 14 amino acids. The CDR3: CASSLDNSLDGYTF. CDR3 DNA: TGTGCCAGCAGCTTAGACAATTCTCTCGATGGCTACACCTTC.

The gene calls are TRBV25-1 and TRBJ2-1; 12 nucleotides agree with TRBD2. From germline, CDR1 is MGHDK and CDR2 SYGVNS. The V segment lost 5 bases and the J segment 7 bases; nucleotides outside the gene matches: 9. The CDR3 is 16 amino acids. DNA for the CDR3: TGTGCCAGCAGTCTATCCGGGCTAGCGGGGGGGAATGAGCAGTTCTTC. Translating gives CASSLSGLAGGNEQFF.

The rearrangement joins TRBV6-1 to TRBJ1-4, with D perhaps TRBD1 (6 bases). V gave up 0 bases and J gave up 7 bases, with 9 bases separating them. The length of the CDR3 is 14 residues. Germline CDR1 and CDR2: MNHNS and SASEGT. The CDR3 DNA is TGTGCCAGCAGTGAAGCACAGGGTTTTGAAAAACTGTTTTTT. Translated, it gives CASSEAQGFEKLFF.

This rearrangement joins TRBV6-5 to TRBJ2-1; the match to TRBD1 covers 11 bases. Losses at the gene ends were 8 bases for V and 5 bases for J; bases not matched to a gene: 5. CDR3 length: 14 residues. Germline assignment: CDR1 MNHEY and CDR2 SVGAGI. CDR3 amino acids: CASVKGQGDNEQFF. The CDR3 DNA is TGTGCCAGCGTAAAGGGACAGGGGGACAATGAGCAGTTCTTC.

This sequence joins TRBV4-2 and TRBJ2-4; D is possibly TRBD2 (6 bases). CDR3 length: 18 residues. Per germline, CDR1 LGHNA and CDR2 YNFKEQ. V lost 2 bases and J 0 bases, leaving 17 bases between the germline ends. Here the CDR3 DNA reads TGTGCCAGCAGCCAAAGGAAGGCGGGGATACTAGCCAAAAACATTCAGTACTTC. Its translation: CASSQRKAGILAKNIQYF.

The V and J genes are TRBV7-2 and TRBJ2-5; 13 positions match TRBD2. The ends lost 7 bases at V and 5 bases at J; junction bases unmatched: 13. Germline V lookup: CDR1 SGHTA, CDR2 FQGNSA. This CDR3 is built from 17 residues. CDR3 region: CASTRTSGGAHSETQYF. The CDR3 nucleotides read TGTGCCAGCACCCGGACTAGCGGGGGCGCCCACAGCGAGACCCAGTACTTC.

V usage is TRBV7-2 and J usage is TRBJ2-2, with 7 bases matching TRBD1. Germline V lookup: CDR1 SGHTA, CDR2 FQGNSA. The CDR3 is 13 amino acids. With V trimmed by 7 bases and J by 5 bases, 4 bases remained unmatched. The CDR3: CASKRGLTGELFF. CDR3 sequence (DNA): TGTGCCAGCAAGAGGGGGCTAACCGGGGAGCTGTTTTTT.

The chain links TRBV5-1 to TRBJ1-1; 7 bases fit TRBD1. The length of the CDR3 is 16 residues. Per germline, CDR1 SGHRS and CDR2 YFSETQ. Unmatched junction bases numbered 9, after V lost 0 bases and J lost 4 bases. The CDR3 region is CASSLDQTGPLTEAFF. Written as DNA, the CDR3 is TGCGCCAGCAGCTTGGACCAGACAGGGCCGCTCACTGAAGCTTTCTTT.

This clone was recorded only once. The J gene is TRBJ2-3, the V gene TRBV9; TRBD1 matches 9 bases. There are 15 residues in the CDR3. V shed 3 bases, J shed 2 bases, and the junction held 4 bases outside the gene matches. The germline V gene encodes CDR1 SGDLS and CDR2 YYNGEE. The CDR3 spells CASSAWDRATDTQYF. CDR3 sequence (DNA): TGTGCCAGCAGCGCATGGGACAGGGCCACAGATACGCAGTATTTT.

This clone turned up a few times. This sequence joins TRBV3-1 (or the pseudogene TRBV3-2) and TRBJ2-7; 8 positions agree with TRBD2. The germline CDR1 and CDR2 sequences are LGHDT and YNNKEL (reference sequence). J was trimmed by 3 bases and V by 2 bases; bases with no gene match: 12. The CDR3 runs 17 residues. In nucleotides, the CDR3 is TGTGCCAGCAGCCAAAGCCGGGGGGGCTTGGTCGACTACGAGCAGTACTTC. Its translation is CASSQSRGGLVDYEQYF.

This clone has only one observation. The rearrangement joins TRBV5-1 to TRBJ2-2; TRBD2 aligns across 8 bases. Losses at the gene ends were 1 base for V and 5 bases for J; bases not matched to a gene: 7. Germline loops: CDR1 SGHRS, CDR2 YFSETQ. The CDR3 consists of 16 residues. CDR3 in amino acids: CASSLSGRAETGELFF. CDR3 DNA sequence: TGCGCCAGCAGCTTGAGCGGGAGAGCTGAAACCGGGGAGCTGTTTTTT.

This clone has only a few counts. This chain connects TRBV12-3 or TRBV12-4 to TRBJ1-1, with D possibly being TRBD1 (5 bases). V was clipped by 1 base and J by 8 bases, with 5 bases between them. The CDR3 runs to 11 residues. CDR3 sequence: CASSLGTEAFF. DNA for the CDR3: TGTGCCAGCAGTTTAGGGACAGAAGCTTTCTTT.

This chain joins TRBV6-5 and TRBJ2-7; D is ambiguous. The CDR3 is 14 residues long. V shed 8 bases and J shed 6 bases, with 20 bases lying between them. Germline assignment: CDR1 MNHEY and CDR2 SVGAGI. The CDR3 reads CASGVRHEASEQYF. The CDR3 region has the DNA TGTGCCAGCGGCGTCAGGCACGAAGCATCCGAGCAGTACTTC.

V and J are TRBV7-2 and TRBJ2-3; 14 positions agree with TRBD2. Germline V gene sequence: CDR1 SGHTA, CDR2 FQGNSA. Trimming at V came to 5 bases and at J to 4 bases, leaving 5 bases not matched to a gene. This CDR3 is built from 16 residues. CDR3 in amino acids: CASSLQGLAGADTQYF. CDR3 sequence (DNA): TGTGCCAGCAGCCTCCAGGGACTAGCGGGAGCAGATACGCAGTATTTT.

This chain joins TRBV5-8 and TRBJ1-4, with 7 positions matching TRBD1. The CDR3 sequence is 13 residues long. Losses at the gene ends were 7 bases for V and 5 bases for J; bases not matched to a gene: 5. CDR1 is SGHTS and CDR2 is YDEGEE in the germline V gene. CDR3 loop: CASPTGYNEKLFF. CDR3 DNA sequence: TGTGCCAGCCCGACAGGGTACAATGAAAAACTGTTTTTT.

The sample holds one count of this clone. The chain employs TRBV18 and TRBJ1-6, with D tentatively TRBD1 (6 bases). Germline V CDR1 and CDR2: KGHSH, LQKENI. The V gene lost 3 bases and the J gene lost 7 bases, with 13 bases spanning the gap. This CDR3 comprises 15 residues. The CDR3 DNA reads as TGTGCCAGCTCACCTTATCAGGGGCGGAATTCACCCCTCCACTTT. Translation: CASSPYQGRNSPLHF.

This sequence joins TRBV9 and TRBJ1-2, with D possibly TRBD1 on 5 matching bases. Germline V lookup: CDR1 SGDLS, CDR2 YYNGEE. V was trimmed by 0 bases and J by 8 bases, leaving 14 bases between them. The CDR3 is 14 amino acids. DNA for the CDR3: TGTGCCAGCAGCGTAGCGCAGGACAATACAGGCTACACCTTC. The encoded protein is CASSVAQDNTGYTF.

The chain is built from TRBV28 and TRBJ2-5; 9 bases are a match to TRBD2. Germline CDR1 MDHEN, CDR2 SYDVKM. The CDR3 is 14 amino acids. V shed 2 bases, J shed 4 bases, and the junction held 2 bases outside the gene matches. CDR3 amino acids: CASSLVAGVETQYF. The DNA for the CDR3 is TGTGCCAGCAGTTTAGTAGCGGGGGTAGAGACCCAGTACTTC.

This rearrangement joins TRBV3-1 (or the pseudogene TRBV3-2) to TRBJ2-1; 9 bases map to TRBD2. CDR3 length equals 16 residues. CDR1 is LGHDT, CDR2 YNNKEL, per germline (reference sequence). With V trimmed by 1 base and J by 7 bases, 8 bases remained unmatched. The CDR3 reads CASSQVGLALGNEQFF. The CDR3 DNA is TGTGCCAGCAGCCAAGTGGGACTAGCTTTAGGAAATGAGCAGTTCTTC.

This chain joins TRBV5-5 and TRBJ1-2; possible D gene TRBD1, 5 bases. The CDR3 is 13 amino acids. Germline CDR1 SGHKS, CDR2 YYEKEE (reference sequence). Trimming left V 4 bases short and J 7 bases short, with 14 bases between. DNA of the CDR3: TGTGCCAGCAGCCCGTCGGGGGTTTCTGGCTACACCTTC. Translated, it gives CASSPSGVSGYTF.

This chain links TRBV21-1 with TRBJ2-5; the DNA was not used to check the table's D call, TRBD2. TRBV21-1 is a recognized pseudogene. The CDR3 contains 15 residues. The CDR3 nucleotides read TGTGCCAGCAGCAGCTTAGCGGGAGACCGTGAGACCCAGTACTTC. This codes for CASSSLAGDRETQYF.

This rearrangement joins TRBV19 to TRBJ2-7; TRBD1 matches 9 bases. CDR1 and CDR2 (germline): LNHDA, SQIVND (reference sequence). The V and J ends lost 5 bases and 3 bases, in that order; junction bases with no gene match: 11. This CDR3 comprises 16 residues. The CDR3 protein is CASSVPGQGLIYEQYF. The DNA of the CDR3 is TGTGCCAGTAGTGTTCCGGGACAGGGTTTGATCTACGAGCAGTACTTC.

CDR3 protein: CASSLKTGLGTDTQYF. DNA of the CDR3: TGTGCCAGCAGCTTAAAGACGGGACTAGGCACAGATACGCAGTATTTT. V and J are TRBV11-3 and TRBJ2-3; TRBD2 agrees at 8 bases. The CDR3 consists of 16 residues. Losses at the gene ends were 2 bases for V and 1 base for J; bases not matched to a gene: 5. CDR1 and CDR2 from the germline V gene are SGHNT and YENEEA.

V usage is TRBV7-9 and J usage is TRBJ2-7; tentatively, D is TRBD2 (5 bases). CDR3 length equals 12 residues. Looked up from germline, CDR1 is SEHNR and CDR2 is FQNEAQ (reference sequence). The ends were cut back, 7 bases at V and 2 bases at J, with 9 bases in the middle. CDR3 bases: TGTGCCAGCATGAGGGTCCCCTACGAGCAGTACTTC. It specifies CASMRVPYEQYF. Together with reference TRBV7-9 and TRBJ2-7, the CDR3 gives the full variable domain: DTGVSQNPRHKITKRGQNVTFRCDPISEHNRLYWYRQTLGQGPEFLTYFQNEAQLEKSRLLSDRFSAERPKGSFSTLEIQRTEQGDSAMYLCASMRVPYEQYFGPGTRLTVT.

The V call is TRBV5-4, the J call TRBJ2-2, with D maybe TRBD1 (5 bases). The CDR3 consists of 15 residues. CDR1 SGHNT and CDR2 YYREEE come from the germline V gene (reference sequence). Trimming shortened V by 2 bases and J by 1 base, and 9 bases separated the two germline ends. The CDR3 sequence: CASSFSRVNTGELFF. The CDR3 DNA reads TGTGCCAGCAGCTTTAGCAGGGTGAACACCGGGGAGCTGTTTTTT. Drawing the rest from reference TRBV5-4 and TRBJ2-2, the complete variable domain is ETGVTQSPTHLIKTRGQQVTLRCSSQSGHNTVSWYQQALGQGPQFIFQYYREEENGRGNFPPRFSGLQFPNYSSELNVNALELDDSALYLCASSFSRVNTGELFFGEGSRLTVL.